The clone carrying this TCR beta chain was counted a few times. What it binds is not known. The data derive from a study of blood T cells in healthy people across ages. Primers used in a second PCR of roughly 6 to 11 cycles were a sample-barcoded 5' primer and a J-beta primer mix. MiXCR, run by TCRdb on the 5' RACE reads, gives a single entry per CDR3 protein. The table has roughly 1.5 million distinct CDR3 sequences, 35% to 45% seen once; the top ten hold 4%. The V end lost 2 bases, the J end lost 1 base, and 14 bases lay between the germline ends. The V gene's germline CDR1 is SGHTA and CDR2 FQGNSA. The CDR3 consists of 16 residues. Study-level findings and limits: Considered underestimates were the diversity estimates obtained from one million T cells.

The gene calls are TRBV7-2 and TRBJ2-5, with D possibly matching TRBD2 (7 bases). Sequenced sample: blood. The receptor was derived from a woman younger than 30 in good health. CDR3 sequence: CASSLRGWGGQETQYF. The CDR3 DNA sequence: TGTGCCAGCAGCTTAAGGGGGTGGGGGGGCCAAGAGACCCAGTACTTC.